What follows describes a single T cell receptor beta chain. The antigen is undetermined. The data were obtained in a study of shared clonotypes between healthy human individuals. Per the germline V gene, CDR1 is SNHLY and CDR2 is FYNNEI. Trimming took 8 bases from V and 8 from J, leaving 9 bases between them. This CDR3 has 11 amino acids. Study-level results: An anticipated effect of sequencing depth on clonotype sharing among donors was recognized. Only blood was sampled, and tissue TCR repertoires likely differ from blood ones. Naive subsets, compared against memory subsets, generally had larger estimated richness values.

Sequencing used immunoSEQ multiplex PCR; TCRdb keeps in-frame clones, though not all of them. The table records about 2 million clones, roughly 94% of them present only once. The sequenced material came from naive CD4+ T cells sorted from blood. Specified subset: CD45RA+ positively selected. The chain couples TRBV2 to TRBJ1-4; no definite D call. This TCR was recovered from a man aged 18 to 29 in good health. CDR3: CASGVREKLFF. The CDR3 nucleotides are TGTGCCAGCGGGGTTAGGGAAAAACTGTTTTTT. Drawing the rest from reference TRBV2 and TRBJ1-4, the complete variable domain is EPEVTQTPSHQVTQMGQEVILRCVPISNHLYFYWYRQILGQKVEFLVSFYNNEISEKSEIFDDQFSVERPDGSNFTLKIRSTKLEDSAMYFCASGVREKLFFGSGTQLSVL.